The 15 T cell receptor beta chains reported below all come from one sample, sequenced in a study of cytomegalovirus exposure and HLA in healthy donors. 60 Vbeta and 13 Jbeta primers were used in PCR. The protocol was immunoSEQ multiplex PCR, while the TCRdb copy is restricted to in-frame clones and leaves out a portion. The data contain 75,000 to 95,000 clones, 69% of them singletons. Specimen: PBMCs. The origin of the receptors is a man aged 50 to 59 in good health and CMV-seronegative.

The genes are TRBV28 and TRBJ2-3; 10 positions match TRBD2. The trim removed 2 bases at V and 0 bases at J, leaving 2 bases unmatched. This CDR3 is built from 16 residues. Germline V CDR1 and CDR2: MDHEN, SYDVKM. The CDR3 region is CASSLVAGGSTDTQYF. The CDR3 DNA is TGTGCCAGCAGTTTAGTAGCGGGGGGAAGCACAGATACGCAGTATTTT.

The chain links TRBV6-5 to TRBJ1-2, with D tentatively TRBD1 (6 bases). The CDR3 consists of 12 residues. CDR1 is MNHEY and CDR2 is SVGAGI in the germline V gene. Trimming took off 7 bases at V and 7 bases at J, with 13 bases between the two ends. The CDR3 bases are TGTGCCAGCACAGGGGAAGTTGGTGGCTACACCTTC. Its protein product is CASTGEVGGYTF.

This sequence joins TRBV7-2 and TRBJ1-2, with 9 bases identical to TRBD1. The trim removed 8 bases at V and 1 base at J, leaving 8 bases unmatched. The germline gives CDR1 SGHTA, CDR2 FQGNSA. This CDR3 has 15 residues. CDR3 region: CASVQGAPLNYGYTF. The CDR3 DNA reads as TGTGCCAGCGTACAGGGGGCCCCTCTTAACTATGGCTACACCTTC.

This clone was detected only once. The CDR3: CAISVGQGNNSPLHF. The CDR3 DNA follows: TGTGCCATCAGTGTGGGACAGGGTAACAATTCACCCCTCCACTTT. The chain couples TRBV10-3 to TRBJ1-6, with 9 bases lining up with TRBD1. The CDR3 contains 15 residues. Germline-derived CDR1 and CDR2 are ENHRY and SYGVKD. Unmatched junction bases numbered 5, after V lost 4 bases and J lost 7 bases.

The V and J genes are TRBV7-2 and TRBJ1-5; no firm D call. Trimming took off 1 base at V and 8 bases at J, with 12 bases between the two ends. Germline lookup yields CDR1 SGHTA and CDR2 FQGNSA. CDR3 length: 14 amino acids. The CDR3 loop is CASSLVPVQEPQHF. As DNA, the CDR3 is TGTGCCAGCAGCTTAGTCCCCGTCCAGGAGCCCCAGCATTTT.

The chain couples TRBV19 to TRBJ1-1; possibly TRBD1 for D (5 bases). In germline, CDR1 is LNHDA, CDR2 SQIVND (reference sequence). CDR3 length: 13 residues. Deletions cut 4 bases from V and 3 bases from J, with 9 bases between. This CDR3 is CASSRTPDTEAFF. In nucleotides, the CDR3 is TGTGCCAGTAGTAGGACACCGGACACTGAAGCTTTCTTT.

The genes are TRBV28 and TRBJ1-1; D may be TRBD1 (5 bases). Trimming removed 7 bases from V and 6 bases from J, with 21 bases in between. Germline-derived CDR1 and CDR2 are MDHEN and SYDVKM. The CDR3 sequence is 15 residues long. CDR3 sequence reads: CASTRQSLIMAEAFF. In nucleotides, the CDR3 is TGTGCCAGCACAAGACAGTCTCTTATTATGGCTGAAGCTTTCTTT.

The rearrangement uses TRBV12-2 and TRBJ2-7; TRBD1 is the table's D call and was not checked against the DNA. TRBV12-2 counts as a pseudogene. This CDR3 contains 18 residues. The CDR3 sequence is CASRLRGKWATPYYEQYF. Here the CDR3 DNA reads TGTGCAAGTCGCTTAAGGGGGAAATGGGCGACCCCCTACTACGAGCAGTACTTC.

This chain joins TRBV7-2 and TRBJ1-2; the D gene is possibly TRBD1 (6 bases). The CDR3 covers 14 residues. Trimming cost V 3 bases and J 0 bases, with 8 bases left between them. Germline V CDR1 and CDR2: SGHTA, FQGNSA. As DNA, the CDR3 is TGTGCCAGCAGCTTCACAGGGTCTAACTATGGCTACACCTTC. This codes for CASSFTGSNYGYTF.

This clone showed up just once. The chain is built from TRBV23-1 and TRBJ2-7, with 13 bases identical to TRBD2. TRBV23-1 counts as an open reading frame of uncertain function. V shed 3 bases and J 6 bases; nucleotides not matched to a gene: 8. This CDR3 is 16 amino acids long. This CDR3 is CASSHPGLAGVSEQYV. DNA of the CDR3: TGCGCCAGCAGTCACCCAGGACTAGCGGGAGTGTCCGAGCAGTACGTC.

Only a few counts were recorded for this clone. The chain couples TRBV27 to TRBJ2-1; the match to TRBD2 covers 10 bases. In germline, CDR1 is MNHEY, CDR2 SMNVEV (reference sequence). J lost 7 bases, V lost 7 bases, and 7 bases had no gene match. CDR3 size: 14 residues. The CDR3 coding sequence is TGTGCCAGCATAGCGGGGGGAACCCGTAATGAGCAGTTCTTC. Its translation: CASIAGGTRNEQFF.

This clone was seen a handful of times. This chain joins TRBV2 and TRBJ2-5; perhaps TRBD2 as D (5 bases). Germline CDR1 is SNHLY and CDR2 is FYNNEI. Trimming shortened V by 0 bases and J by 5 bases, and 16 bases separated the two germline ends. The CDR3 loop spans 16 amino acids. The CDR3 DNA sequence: TGTGCCAGCAGTGAAGCGAGGGCGCCCCTCTACGAGACCCAGTACTTC. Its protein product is CASSEARAPLYETQYF.

The CDR3 is CASSIRGLGQPQHF. CDR3 bases: TGTGCCAGCAGCATAAGGGGGCTCGGTCAGCCCCAGCATTTT. This chain uses TRBV28 with TRBJ1-5, with 7 bases identical to TRBD1. The ends lost 6 bases at V and 6 bases at J; junction bases unmatched: 8. Germline V gene data show CDR1 as MDHEN and CDR2 as SYDVKM. This CDR3 comprises 14 residues.

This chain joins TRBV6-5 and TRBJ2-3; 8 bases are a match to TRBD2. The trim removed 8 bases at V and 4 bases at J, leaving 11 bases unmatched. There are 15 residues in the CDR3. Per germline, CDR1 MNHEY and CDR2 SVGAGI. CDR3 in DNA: TGTGCCAGCTCGTTAGGGGGACTAGGGGCAGATACGCAGTATTTT. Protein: CASSLGGLGADTQYF.

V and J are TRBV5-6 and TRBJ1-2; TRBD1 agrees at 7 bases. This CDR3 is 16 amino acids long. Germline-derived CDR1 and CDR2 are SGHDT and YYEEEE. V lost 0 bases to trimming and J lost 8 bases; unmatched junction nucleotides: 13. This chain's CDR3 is CASSLAFGTADAGYTF. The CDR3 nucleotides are TGTGCCAGCAGCTTGGCCTTTGGGACAGCCGACGCGGGCTACACCTTC.